This T cell receptor beta chain stems from a study of T cell responses to AZD1222 COVID-19 vaccine. Germline CDR1 is SGHTA and CDR2 is FQGNSA. V was cut by 8 bases and J by 1 base, with 12 bases left in between. The CDR3 totals 13 residues. The assay was immunoSEQ multiplex PCR, and TCRdb's table has in-frame clones only and misses some. The data show more than 150,000 clones, over 80% seen once. Sequencing used peripheral blood, obtained on day 0 of AZD1222 vaccination. The chain uses TRBV7-2 and TRBJ2-7, with unresolved D. This sequence originates from an adult in good health. Here the CDR3 reads CASLQLGSYEQYF. CDR3 DNA: TGTGCCAGCCTCCAACTCGGTTCCTACGAGCAGTACTTC.